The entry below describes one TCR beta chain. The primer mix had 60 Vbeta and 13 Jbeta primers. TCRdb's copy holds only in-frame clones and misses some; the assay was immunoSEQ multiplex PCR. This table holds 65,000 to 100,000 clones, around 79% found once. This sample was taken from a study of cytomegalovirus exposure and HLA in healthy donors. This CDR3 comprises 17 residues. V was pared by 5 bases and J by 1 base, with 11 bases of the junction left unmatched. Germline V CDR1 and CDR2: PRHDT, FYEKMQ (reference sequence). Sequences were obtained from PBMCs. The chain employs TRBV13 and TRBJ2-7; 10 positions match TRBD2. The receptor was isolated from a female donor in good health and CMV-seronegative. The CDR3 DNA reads TGTGCCAGCAGCCGAGAGAGCCTAGCGGGAGCGTCCTACGAGCAGTACTTC. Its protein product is CASSRESLAGASYEQYF.